The 24 T cell receptor beta chains reported below all come from one sample, sequenced in a study of PD-1 blockade in classical Hodgkin lymphoma. No patient escaped relapse after autologous stem cell transplantation, and brentuximab vedotin exposure varied. TCRdb keeps only in-frame clones here, not all; method: immunoSEQ multiplex PCR. The table lists about 26,000 clones, 67% of them singletons. The sample here was peripheral blood mononuclear cells (PBMCs), taken before the second cycle of nivolumab. Source of these receptors: a human donor with classical Hodgkin lymphoma.

This clone was observed a handful of times. This rearrangement joins TRBV5-1 to TRBJ1-1; 11 bases match TRBD1. CDR1 and CDR2 (germline): SGHRS, YFSETQ. The CDR3 covers 14 residues. The V gene end was trimmed by 3 bases and the J gene end by 5 bases; junction bases not matched to a gene: 3. The CDR3 region is CASSSGDRGTEAFF. CDR3 nucleotides: TGCGCCAGCAGCTCGGGGGACAGGGGGACTGAAGCTTTCTTT.

The rearrangement uses TRBV4-3 and TRBJ2-1; 11 nucleotides agree with TRBD2. Trimming took 0 bases from V and 10 from J; bases not matched to a gene: 5. The germline V gene has CDR1 LGHNA and CDR2 YSLEER. The CDR3 is 15 amino acids. The CDR3 DNA sequence: TGCGCCAGCAGCCAAGAACTAGCGGGAGTCTGGGAGCAGTTCTTC. Translating it yields CASSQELAGVWEQFF.

This rearrangement joins TRBV28 to TRBJ1-1; TRBD1 is a possible D gene (5 bases). CDR1 and CDR2 (germline): MDHEN, SYDVKM. The length of the CDR3 is 16 residues. Trimming removed 7 bases from V and 4 bases from J, with 22 bases in between. CDR3 bases: TGTGCCAGCAATTCTCTGGCAAGGGGTGGTGGCACTGAAGCTTTCTTT. Translating gives CASNSLARGGGTEAFF.

This chain uses TRBV7-2 with TRBJ2-3; 12 positions agree with TRBD2. With V trimmed by 1 base and J by 6 bases, 5 bases remained unmatched. Germline CDR1 is SGHTA and CDR2 is FQGNSA. CDR3 length equals 16 residues. The CDR3 reads CASSLGASGRVDTQYF. The CDR3 DNA follows: TGTGCCAGCAGCTTAGGGGCTAGCGGGAGGGTGGATACGCAGTATTTT.

The CDR3 loop is CASSFRPAGANVLTF. CDR3 coding DNA: TGTGCCAGCAGTTTTAGGCCAGCCGGGGCCAACGTCCTGACTTTC. The chain couples TRBV27 to TRBJ2-6; no clear D gene. Germline V gene data show CDR1 as MNHEY and CDR2 as SMNVEV (reference sequence). This CDR3 contains 15 residues. Trimming removed 3 bases at V and 4 bases at J, with 10 bases between.

The gene calls are TRBV5-6 and TRBJ1-6, with 7 bases that match TRBD1. Unmatched junction bases numbered 6, after V lost 2 bases and J lost 7 bases. Germline V gene lookup returns CDR1 SGHDT and CDR2 YYEEEE. The CDR3 length is 15 residues. CDR3 sequence (DNA): TGTGCCAGCAGCTTCGGGACAGCTTCGAATTCACCCCTCCACTTT. Protein sequence: CASSFGTASNSPLHF. Based on the CDR3 plus reference TRBV5-6 and TRBJ1-6, the full variable domain is DAGVTQSPTHLIKTRGQQVTLRCSPKSGHDTVSWYQQALGQGPQFIFQYYEEEERQRGNFPDRFSGHQFPNYSSELNVNALLLGDSALYLCASSFGTASNSPLHFGNGTRLTVT.

The chain carries TRBV7-2 and TRBJ2-3; 8 bases are a match to TRBD2. The trim removed 0 bases at V and 2 bases at J, leaving 7 bases unmatched. CDR3 length: 17 amino acids. CDR1 is SGHTA and CDR2 is FQGNSA in the germline V gene. CDR3 residues: CASSLAGTSLHTDTQYF. DNA of the CDR3: TGTGCCAGCAGCTTAGCGGGGACTAGTCTCCACACAGATACGCAGTATTTT.

The CDR3: CAWSVRPDGGVYEQYF. In DNA, the CDR3 is TGTGCCTGGAGTGTAAGGCCTGACGGCGGGGTCTACGAGCAGTACTTC. The chain links TRBV30 to TRBJ2-7; weak D call: TRBD2 (6 bases). Trimming removed 0 bases from V and 3 bases from J, with 18 bases in between. Germline lookup yields CDR1 GTSNPN and CDR2 SVGIG (reference sequence). The CDR3 spans 16 residues.

The chain carries TRBV28 and TRBJ2-2, with D possibly being TRBD1 (6 bases). Looked up from germline, CDR1 is MDHEN and CDR2 is SYDVKM. The CDR3 runs 15 residues. V was clipped by 3 bases and J by 3 bases, with 11 bases between them. CDR3 region: CASSFDQGYTGELFF. In nucleotides, the CDR3 is TGTGCCAGCAGTTTCGATCAGGGGTACACCGGGGAGCTGTTTTTT.

By sample fraction, this clone is medium-sized (0.01 to 0.1%). The J gene is TRBJ2-2, the V gene TRBV5-4; D gene ambiguous. From germline, CDR1 is SGHNT and CDR2 YYREEE (reference sequence). This CDR3 comprises 15 residues. V shed 0 bases and J shed 2 bases, with 8 bases lying between them. CDR3 DNA: TGTGCCAGCAGCTTGGATGGAATAAACACCGGGGAGCTGTTTTTT. Its translation: CASSLDGINTGELFF. Drawing the rest from reference TRBV5-4 and TRBJ2-2, the complete variable domain is ETGVTQSPTHLIKTRGQQVTLRCSSQSGHNTVSWYQQALGQGPQFIFQYYREEENGRGNFPPRFSGLQFPNYSSELNVNALELDDSALYLCASSLDGINTGELFFGEGSRLTVL.

The chain joins TRBV2 to TRBJ2-7; D may be TRBD1 (5 bases). CDR3 length equals 14 residues. Trimming took off 6 bases at V and 0 bases at J, with 12 bases between the two ends. Germline-derived CDR1 and CDR2 are SNHLY and FYNNEI. CDR3 sequence: CASSDRTYSYEQYF. Here the CDR3 DNA reads TGTGCCAGCAGCGACAGAACTTACTCCTACGAGCAGTACTTC.

The V and J genes are TRBV27 and TRBJ1-6, with 8 bases that match TRBD1. J gave up 7 bases and V 3 bases, and 2 bases lay outside the gene matches. The length of the CDR3 is 14 residues. Germline V lookup: CDR1 MNHEY, CDR2 SMNVEV (reference sequence). Written as DNA, the CDR3 is TGTGCCAGCAGTTTGGACAGGGCCAATTCACCCCTCCACTTT. Protein product: CASSLDRANSPLHF.

V gene TRBV11-3 combines with J gene TRBJ2-6, with D maybe TRBD2 (6 bases). CDR3 length equals 17 residues. V was shortened by 5 bases and J by 3 bases, with 17 bases between the two germline ends. Germline values: CDR1 SGHNT, CDR2 YENEEA. The CDR3 spells CASSPGTLGGGANVLTF. CDR3 DNA: TGTGCCAGCAGCCCCGGGACCCTGGGAGGTGGGGCCAACGTCCTGACTTTC.

This sequence joins TRBV7-9 and TRBJ2-2; TRBD1 matches at 11 bases. Trimming cost V 5 bases and J 0 bases; bases outside gene matches: 5. Germline CDR1 and CDR2: SEHNR and FQNEAQ (reference sequence). The CDR3 loop spans 17 amino acids. CDR3 DNA: TGTGCCAGCAGCATCGGACAGGGGGCTGCGAACACCGGGGAGCTGTTTTTT. This codes for CASSIGQGAANTGELFF.

V usage is TRBV5-1 and J usage is TRBJ2-1; D is uncertain. The germline V gene encodes CDR1 SGHRS and CDR2 YFSETQ. Trimming cost V 8 bases and J 0 bases, with 12 bases left between them. The CDR3 covers 14 residues. CDR3 coding DNA: TGCGCCAGTACCGCTGGTAGCTCCTACAATGAGCAGTTCTTC. It translates to CASTAGSSYNEQFF.

The genes are TRBV2 and TRBJ2-7, with a tentative D call TRBD2 (6 bases). CDR1 and CDR2 (germline): SNHLY, FYNNEI. The CDR3 length is 11 residues. Trimming left V 7 bases short and J 4 bases short, with 8 bases between. DNA of the CDR3: TGTGCCAGCATACGGGAGTACGAGCAGTACTTC. It is translated as CASIREYEQYF.

This rearrangement joins TRBV5-6 to TRBJ1-2, with a tentative D call TRBD1 (6 bases). CDR3 length: 11 residues. Trimming took 5 bases from V and 8 from J, leaving 10 bases between them. The V gene's germline CDR1 is SGHDT and CDR2 YYEEEE. CDR3 sequence: CASSSGGGYTF. The CDR3 DNA follows: TGTGCCAGCAGTTCTGGGGGCGGCTACACCTTC.

The chain links TRBV28 to TRBJ1-5, with D perhaps matching TRBD1 (5 bases). The length of the CDR3 is 14 residues. The V end lost 3 bases, the J end lost 5 bases, and 11 bases lay between the germline ends. Per the germline V gene, CDR1 is MDHEN and CDR2 is SYDVKM. The CDR3 is CASSFLLQDQPQHF. For the CDR3, the DNA is TGTGCCAGCAGTTTTTTACTACAGGATCAGCCCCAGCATTTT.

The J gene is TRBJ1-2, the V gene TRBV5-4, with a tentative D call TRBD1 (5 bases). The CDR3 consists of 16 residues. The V gene lost 6 bases and the J gene lost 2 bases, with 20 bases spanning the gap. The germline gives CDR1 SGHNT, CDR2 YYREEE (reference sequence). The CDR3 sequence is CASMPGRGIRNYGYTF. The CDR3 DNA reads TGTGCCAGCATGCCCGGACGGGGGATCAGGAACTATGGCTACACCTTC. The full variable domain, with the rest looked up from reference TRBV5-4 and TRBJ1-2, is ETGVTQSPTHLIKTRGQQVTLRCSSQSGHNTVSWYQQALGQGPQFIFQYYREEENGRGNFPPRFSGLQFPNYSSELNVNALELDDSALYLCASMPGRGIRNYGYTFGSGTRLTVV.

This clone was counted only a few times. The chain uses TRBV6-5 and TRBJ2-3; 8 bases align to TRBD2. CDR1 is MNHEY, CDR2 SVGAGI, per germline. After removal of 4 bases from V and 2 bases from J, the junction contained 5 bases not matched to a gene. The CDR3 has 15 residues. This CDR3 is CASSWDSGVTDTQYF. As DNA, the CDR3 is TGTGCCAGCAGTTGGGATAGCGGGGTCACAGATACGCAGTATTTT.

The chain has TRBV7-2 and TRBJ1-6; D possibly corresponds to TRBD1 (6 bases). There are 16 residues in the CDR3. Germline V gene lookup returns CDR1 SGHTA and CDR2 FQGNSA. With 5 bases removed from V and 6 bases from J, the gap between germline ends came to 17 bases. The CDR3: CASSPSGGRFNSPLHF. The CDR3 DNA is TGTGCCAGCAGCCCCAGCGGGGGCAGATTTAATTCACCCCTCCACTTT.

The J gene is TRBJ2-1, the V gene TRBV19; D is undetermined. V dropped 4 bases and J dropped 4 bases, with 8 bases sitting between them. Germline assignment: CDR1 LNHDA and CDR2 SQIVND (reference sequence). CDR3 size: 13 residues. This chain's CDR3 is CASSTGRYNEQFF. The CDR3 DNA follows: TGTGCCAGTAGTACCGGACGATACAATGAGCAGTTCTTC.

J is TRBJ1-4 and V is TRBV10-3, with D perhaps matching TRBD1 (5 bases). The CDR3 is made up of 13 amino acids. Germline loops: CDR1 ENHRY, CDR2 SYGVKD. Trimming stripped 7 bases from V and 3 bases from J, with 9 bases between. This CDR3 reads CAINSGPNEKLFF. For the CDR3, the DNA is TGTGCCATCAACTCAGGGCCTAATGAAAAACTGTTTTTT.

The J gene is TRBJ1-4, the V gene TRBV19; D unresolved. The CDR3 consists of 13 residues. V was clipped by 5 bases and J by 3 bases, with 7 bases between them. Germline CDR1 LNHDA, CDR2 SQIVND (reference sequence). The DNA for the CDR3 is TGTGCCAGTAGTCCCCGGGCTAATGAAAAACTGTTTTTT. Translating it yields CASSPRANEKLFF.